This TCR beta chain was retrieved from a study of beta chain features in type 1 diabetes. Study overall: Sorted cells from all samples, numbering approximately 110,000,000, were examined.

Isolated RNA was reverse transcribed in full, so expressed TCRB transcripts were sequenced. Here immunoSEQ multiplex PCR was the method, and the copy in TCRdb shows in-frame clones only, minus some. This table holds 600,000 or so clones, roughly an eighth found once. This clone was counted only a few times. Its antigen is unknown. V lost 4 bases and J lost 0, with 21 bases in between. The CDR3 is 18 amino acids. The germline V gene encodes CDR1 LNHDA and CDR2 SQIVND (reference sequence). Study findings and constraints: Type 1 diabetes patients had moderately but significantly shorter TCRB CDR3s in all four CD4+ subsets.

The J gene is TRBJ1-1, the V gene TRBV19, with D possibly TRBD1 on 5 matching bases. The source material was naive CD4+ T cells from blood. This clonotype originated in a man younger than 30 with type 1 diabetes. CDR3 coding DNA: TGTGCCAGTAGTAGTCCGCCGGGACGGCTATACATGAACACTGAAGCTTTCTTT. Amino acids: CASSSPPGRLYMNTEAFF.